The clone carrying this T cell receptor beta chain was seen ten or more times. Trimming pared 5 bases from V and 0 bases from J, leaving 17 bases between. The CDR3 has 16 amino acids. Looked up from germline, CDR1 is SEHNR and CDR2 is FQNEAQ (reference sequence). Until they underwent thyroid surgery, no patient had received any treatment. The record originates from a study of metastatic and nonmetastatic thyroid tumors. Study summary: Where malignant and benign thyroid patients were concerned, repertoires were compared across blood and tumor or nodule tissue.

Original processing methods: The distant-metastasis classifier for papillary thyroid cancer was built from CDR3 differences across clinicopathological groups. TCRdb re-called clones via MiXCR from the PCR reads. TCRdb, not the authors, supplied the V and J calls. The sample holds approximately 14,000 clones; more than 3% are singletons and the top ten take 27%. The source of this sequence is a female donor with papillary thyroid cancer or a benign thyroid nodule (not recorded which). Some clones in this sample may be carry-over from other donors' samples. What was sequenced was tumor tissue. The J gene is TRBJ2-7, the V gene TRBV7-9, with a weak D call TRBD1 (5 bases). CDR3 nucleotides: TGTGCCAGCAGCCGAGCAAGAGGACACGGCTCCTACGAGCAGTACTTC. Translating gives CASSRARGHGSYEQYF.